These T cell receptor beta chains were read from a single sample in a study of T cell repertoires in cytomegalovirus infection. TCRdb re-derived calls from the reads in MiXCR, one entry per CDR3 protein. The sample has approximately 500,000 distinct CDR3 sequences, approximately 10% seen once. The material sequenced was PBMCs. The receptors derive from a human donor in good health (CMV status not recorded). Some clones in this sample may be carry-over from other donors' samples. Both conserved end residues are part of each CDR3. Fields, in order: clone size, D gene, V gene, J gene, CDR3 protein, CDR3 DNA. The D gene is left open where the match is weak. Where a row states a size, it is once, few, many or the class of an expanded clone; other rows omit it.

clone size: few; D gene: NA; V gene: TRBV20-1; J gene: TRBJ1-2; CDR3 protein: CSARDHGSNYGYTF; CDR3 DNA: TGCAGTGCTAGAGATCACGGATCTAACTATGGCTACACCTTC
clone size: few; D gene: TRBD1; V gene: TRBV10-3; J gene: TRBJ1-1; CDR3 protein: CAIRAGTANTEAFF; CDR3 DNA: TGTGCCATCAGAGCTGGGACAGCGAACACTGAAGCTTTCTTT
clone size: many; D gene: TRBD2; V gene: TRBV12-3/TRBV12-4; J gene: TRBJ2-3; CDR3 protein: CASSLALAGGAGGTDTQYF; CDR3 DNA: TGTGCCAGCAGTTTAGCGCTAGCGGGAGGTGCAGGGGGCACAGATACGCAGTATTTT
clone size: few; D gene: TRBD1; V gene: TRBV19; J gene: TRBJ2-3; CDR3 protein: CASSIHGTGVGDTQYF; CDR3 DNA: TGTGCCAGTAGTATCCATGGGACAGGGGTAGGAGATACGCAGTATTTT
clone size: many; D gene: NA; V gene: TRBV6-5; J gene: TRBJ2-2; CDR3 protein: CASSPVQNTGELFF; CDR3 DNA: TGTGCCAGCAGTCCTGTTCAGAACACCGGGGAGCTGTTTTTT
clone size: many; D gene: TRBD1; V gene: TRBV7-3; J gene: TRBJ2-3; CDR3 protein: CASSLSGGGQGPDTQYF; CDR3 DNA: TGTGCCAGCAGCCTGTCTGGGGGTGGACAGGGACCCGATACGCAGTATTTT
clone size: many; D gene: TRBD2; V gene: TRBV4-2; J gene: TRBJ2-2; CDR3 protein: CASSPGGELSGGELFF; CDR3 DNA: TGTGCCAGCAGCCCTGGGGGGGAGCTTAGTGGCGGGGAGCTGTTTTTT
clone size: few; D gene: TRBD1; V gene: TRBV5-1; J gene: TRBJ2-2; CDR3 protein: CASSPDRGYTGELFF; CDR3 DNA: TGCGCCAGCAGCCCGGACAGGGGCTACACCGGGGAGCTGTTTTTT
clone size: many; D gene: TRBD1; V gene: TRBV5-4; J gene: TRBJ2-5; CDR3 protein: CASSGTGSRETQYF; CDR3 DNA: TGTGCCAGCAGCGGGACAGGGAGTAGGGAGACCCAGTACTTC
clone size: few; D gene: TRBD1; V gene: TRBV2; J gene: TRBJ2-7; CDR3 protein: CASRDRTYEQYF; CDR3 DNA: TGTGCCAGCCGGGACAGAACCTACGAGCAGTACTTC
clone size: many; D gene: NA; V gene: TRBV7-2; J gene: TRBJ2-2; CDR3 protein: CASSLGREAGELFF; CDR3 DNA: TGTGCCAGCAGCTTGGGCAGAGAGGCCGGGGAGCTGTTTTTT
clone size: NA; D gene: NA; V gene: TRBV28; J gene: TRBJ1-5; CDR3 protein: CASSLGRQSSNQPQHF; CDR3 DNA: TGTGCCAGCAGTTTAGGACGACAGAGTAGCAATCAGCCCCAGCATTTT
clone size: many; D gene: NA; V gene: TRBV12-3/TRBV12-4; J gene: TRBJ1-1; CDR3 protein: CASSLVGEGEAFF; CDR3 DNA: TGTGCCAGCAGTTTAGTAGGTGAGGGGGAAGCTTTCTTT
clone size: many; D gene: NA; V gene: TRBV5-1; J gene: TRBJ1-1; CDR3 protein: CASSLGQVLTEAFF; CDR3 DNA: TGCGCCAGCAGCTTGGGACAGGTGCTAACTGAAGCTTTCTTT
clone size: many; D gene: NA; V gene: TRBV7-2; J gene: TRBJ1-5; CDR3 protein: CASSLAEGRVQHF; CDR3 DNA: TGTGCCAGCAGCTTAGCAGAAGGGAGGGTCCAGCATTTT
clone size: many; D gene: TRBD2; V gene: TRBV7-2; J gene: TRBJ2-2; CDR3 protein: CASRLKKIAGEGTGELFF; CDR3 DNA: TGTGCCAGCAGACTAAAGAAGATAGCGGGAGAAGGAACCGGGGAGCTGTTTTTT
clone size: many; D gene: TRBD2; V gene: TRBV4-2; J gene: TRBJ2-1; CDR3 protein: CASNRRLAGANEQFF; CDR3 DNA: TGTGCCAGCAACCGACGGCTAGCGGGAGCTAATGAGCAGTTCTTC
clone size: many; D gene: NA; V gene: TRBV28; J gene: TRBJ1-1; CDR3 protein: CASNGGAMNTEAFF; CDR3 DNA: TGTGCCAGCAACGGGGGCGCAATGAACACTGAAGCTTTCTTT
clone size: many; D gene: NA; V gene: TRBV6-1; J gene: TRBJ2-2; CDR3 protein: CASSAGPYKNTGELFF; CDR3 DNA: TGTGCCAGCAGTGCGGGACCTTACAAGAACACCGGGGAGCTGTTTTTT
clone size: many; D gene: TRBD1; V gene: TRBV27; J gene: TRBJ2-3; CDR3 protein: CASSSRTGGWDTQYF; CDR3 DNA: TGTGCCAGCAGTTCTAGGACAGGGGGCTGGGATACGCAGTATTTT
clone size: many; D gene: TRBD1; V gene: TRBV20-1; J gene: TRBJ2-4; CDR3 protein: CSARDRNRDRASQAKNIQYF; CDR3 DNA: TGCAGTGCTAGAGATCGGAATAGGGACAGGGCTTCTCAAGCCAAAAACATTCAGTACTTC
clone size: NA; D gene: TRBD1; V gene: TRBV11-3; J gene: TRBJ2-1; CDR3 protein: CASRRDRESNEQFF; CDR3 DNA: TGTGCCAGCAGACGGGACAGGGAATCCAATGAGCAGTTCTTC
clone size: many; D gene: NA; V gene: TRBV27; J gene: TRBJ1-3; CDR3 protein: CASSSFPPTDPSGNTIYF; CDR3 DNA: TGTGCCAGCAGTTCATTTCCCCCGACGGATCCGTCTGGAAACACCATATATTTT
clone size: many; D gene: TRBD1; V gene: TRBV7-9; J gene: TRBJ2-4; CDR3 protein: CASSPPGTGVLAKNIQYF; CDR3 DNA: TGTGCCAGCAGCCCACCCGGGACAGGGGTCCTAGCCAAAAACATTCAGTACTTC
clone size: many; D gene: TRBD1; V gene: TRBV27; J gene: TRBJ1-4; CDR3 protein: CASSPGTGGRSEKLFF; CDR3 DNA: TGTGCCAGCAGTCCCGGGACAGGGGGAAGAAGTGAAAAACTGTTTTTT
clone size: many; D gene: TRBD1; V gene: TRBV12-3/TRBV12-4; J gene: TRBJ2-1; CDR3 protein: CATASRDRVHNEQFF; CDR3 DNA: TGTGCCACCGCTTCCCGGGACAGGGTCCACAATGAGCAGTTCTTC
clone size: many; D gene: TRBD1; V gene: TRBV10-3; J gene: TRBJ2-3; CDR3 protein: CAISADRDTDTQYF; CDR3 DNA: TGTGCCATCAGTGCGGACAGGGACACAGATACGCAGTATTTT
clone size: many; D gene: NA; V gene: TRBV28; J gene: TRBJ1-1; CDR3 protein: CASTPGVTGNTEAFF; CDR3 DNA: TGTGCCAGCACCCCGGGGGTCACGGGGAACACTGAAGCTTTCTTT